The 24 T cell receptor beta chains listed next were all sequenced from one sample in a study of cytomegalovirus exposure and HLA in healthy donors. The PCR was carried out with 60 Vbeta primers and 13 Jbeta primers. Libraries were prepared by immunoSEQ multiplex PCR; TCRdb keeps only in-frame clonotypes and omits some of them. The sample lists roughly 120,000 clones; about 79% were seen once. Material: PBMCs. The receptor source for this set is a man aged 50 to 60 in good health and CMV-seronegative.

J is TRBJ2-2 and V is TRBV5-4, with TRBD1 matching 9 bases. The germline gives CDR1 SGHNT, CDR2 YYREEE (reference sequence). J gave up 6 bases and V 2 bases, and 8 bases lay outside the gene matches. The CDR3 covers 16 residues. The CDR3 DNA reads TGTGCCAGCAGCTTTACAGGGGGCGGTATGCCCGGGGAGCTGTTTTTT. Translated, it gives CASSFTGGGMPGELFF.

The rearrangement uses TRBV4-3 and TRBJ1-6; TRBD1 agrees at 9 bases. There are 17 residues in the CDR3. V shed 0 bases, J shed 10 bases, and the junction held 10 bases outside the gene matches. Germline assignment: CDR1 LGHNA and CDR2 YSLEER. The CDR3 coding sequence is TGCGCCAGCAGCCAAGACCGGGACAGGGTGTATGGGTCACCCCTCCACTTT. Encoded protein: CASSQDRDRVYGSPLHF.

The V and J genes are TRBV5-6 and TRBJ1-2; D is unresolved. The CDR3 is 13 amino acids. CDR1 SGHDT and CDR2 YYEEEE come from the germline V gene. Trimming cost V 2 bases and J 2 bases, with 7 bases left between them. DNA of the CDR3: TGTGCCAGCAGCTTAGATCAGAACTATGGCTACACCTTC. Protein sequence: CASSLDQNYGYTF.

The genes are TRBV6-6 and TRBJ2-1, with D perhaps TRBD2 (6 bases). V lost 6 bases and J lost 0, with 15 bases in between. Germline values: CDR1 MNHNY, CDR2 SVGAGI (reference sequence). The CDR3 extends over 16 amino acids. CDR3 sequence reads: CASSPVGGASYNEQFF. CDR3 coding DNA: TGTGCCAGCAGCCCGGTGGGCGGGGCCTCCTACAATGAGCAGTTCTTC.

In this sample, this clone turned up many times. This chain connects TRBV2 to TRBJ1-5, with 7 positions matching TRBD1. CDR3 length: 14 amino acids. V lost 3 bases, J lost 4 bases, and 3 bases stayed unmatched. The V gene's germline CDR1 is SNHLY and CDR2 FYNNEI. The CDR3 sequence: CASSDRDRNQPQHF. The CDR3 DNA is TGTGCCAGCAGTGACAGGGACAGAAATCAGCCCCAGCATTTT.

The gene calls are TRBV6-5 and TRBJ1-4; possible D gene TRBD1, 6 bases. Trimming took 3 bases from V and 8 from J, leaving 13 bases between them. Germline loops: CDR1 MNHEY, CDR2 SVGAGI. This CDR3 region has 14 residues. Here the CDR3 DNA reads TGTGCCAGCAGTTATACCACAGGGAAGGAAAAACTGTTTTTT. Its translation is CASSYTTGKEKLFF.

The V call is TRBV7-6, the J call TRBJ2-5; 10 bases map to TRBD1. Germline CDR1 reads SGHVS; CDR2 reads FNYEAQ. The CDR3 loop spans 16 amino acids. J gave up 5 bases and V 4 bases, and 10 bases lay outside the gene matches. CDR3 in amino acids: CASSSRWDRGGETQYF. For the CDR3, the DNA is TGTGCCAGCAGCTCACGATGGGACAGGGGAGGGGAGACCCAGTACTTC.

The V call is TRBV7-3, the J call TRBJ2-3, with D maybe TRBD2 (7 bases). Germline V CDR1 and CDR2: SGHTA, FQGTGA. The ends were cut back, 5 bases at V and 2 bases at J, with 20 bases in the middle. The CDR3 length is 17 residues. The CDR3, as DNA: TGTGCCAGCAGCCCACGAGGCGGGGGCGCATACACAGATACGCAGTATTTT. Translating gives CASSPRGGGAYTDTQYF.

The chain combines TRBV2 with TRBJ2-3; the match to TRBD1 covers 8 bases. V gave up 6 bases and J gave up 0 bases; unmatched junction bases: 11. Germline CDR1 and CDR2: SNHLY and FYNNEI. The CDR3 has 17 amino acids. The CDR3 protein is CASRRRGTGASTDTQYF. The DNA of the CDR3 is TGTGCCAGCAGGCGAAGAGGGACAGGCGCTAGCACAGATACGCAGTATTTT. Supplemented by reference TRBV2 and TRBJ2-3, the full variable domain reads EPEVTQTPSHQVTQMGQEVILRCVPISNHLYFYWYRQILGQKVEFLVSFYNNEISEKSEIFDDQFSVERPDGSNFTLKIRSTKLEDSAMYFCASRRRGTGASTDTQYFGPGTRLTVL.

This sequence joins TRBV11-2 and TRBJ2-1, with 7 nucleotides matching TRBD2. CDR1 SGHAT and CDR2 FQNNGV come from the germline V gene. CDR3 length: 14 amino acids. J gave up 7 bases and V 5 bases, and 8 bases lay outside the gene matches. The CDR3 sequence is CASSRASGRNEQFF. The CDR3 coding sequence is TGTGCCAGCAGCCGGGCTAGCGGAAGAAATGAGCAGTTCTTC. Together with reference TRBV11-2 and TRBJ2-1, the CDR3 gives the full variable domain: EAGVAQSPRYKIIEKRQSVAFWCNPISGHATLYWYQQILGQGPKLLIQFQNNGVVDDSQLPKDRFSAERLKGVDSTLKIQPAKLEDSAVYLCASSRASGRNEQFFGPGTRLTVL.

J is TRBJ2-5 and V is TRBV30, with D possibly matching TRBD2 (6 bases). The germline CDR1 and CDR2 sequences are GTSNPN and SVGIG (reference sequence). The CDR3 runs to 15 residues. V was clipped by 3 bases and J by 3 bases, with 17 bases between them. The CDR3 nucleotides read TGTGCCTGGAGATCGGGAGAGAGCTTAAAAGAGACCCAGTACTTC. Its translation: CAWRSGESLKETQYF.

The chain links TRBV5-1 to TRBJ1-2; 11 nucleotides match TRBD1. In germline, CDR1 is SGHRS, CDR2 YFSETQ. This CDR3 region has 15 residues. Trimming took 4 bases from V and 8 from J; bases not matched to a gene: 10. The DNA for the CDR3 is TGCGCCAGCAGCCCCCAAGGACAGGGGGCGGGGGGCTACACCTTC. It specifies CASSPQGQGAGGYTF.

In its sample, this clone was seen a few times. V gene TRBV29-1 combines with J gene TRBJ1-2; D gene unclear. Per the germline V gene, CDR1 is SQVTM and CDR2 is ANQGSEA. V was cut by 2 bases and J by 6 bases, with 10 bases left in between. The CDR3 is 12 amino acids. CDR3 in amino acids: CSVERGFDGYTF. In DNA form, the CDR3 reads TGCAGCGTTGAACGGGGTTTCGATGGCTACACCTTC.

The chain joins TRBV30 to TRBJ1-4, with D hard to call. The CDR3 runs to 13 residues. Germline V gene lookup returns CDR1 GTSNPN and CDR2 SVGIG (reference sequence). V was shortened by 0 bases and J by 4 bases, with 6 bases between the two germline ends. The CDR3 DNA reads as TGTGCCTGGAGTGTACGCAGTAATGAAAAACTGTTTTTT. Encoded protein: CAWSVRSNEKLFF.

This clone was seen once. This sequence joins TRBV30 and TRBJ1-2; 7 bases match TRBD1. Germline V CDR1 and CDR2: GTSNPN, SVGIG (reference sequence). The CDR3 is made up of 12 amino acids. V lost 5 bases and J lost 2; bases outside the gene matches: 2. The CDR3 reads CAWVQGNYGYTF. The CDR3 coding sequence is TGTGCCTGGGTACAGGGGAACTATGGCTACACCTTC.

The CDR3 protein is CASSFMRGQETQYF. The CDR3 DNA sequence: TGTGCCAGCAGCTTCATGCGGGGACAAGAGACCCAGTACTTC. The chain links TRBV7-9 to TRBJ2-5; the D gene is possibly TRBD2 (6 bases). V gave up 3 bases and J gave up 2 bases, with 10 bases separating them. Per germline, CDR1 SEHNR and CDR2 FQNEAQ (reference sequence). This CDR3 is built from 14 residues.

The chain links TRBV6-1 to TRBJ1-1, with D unclear. The CDR3 consists of 15 residues. Germline CDR1 MNHNS, CDR2 SASEGT. The V and J ends lost 5 bases and 0 bases respectively, with 13 bases between them. The DNA of the CDR3 is TGTGCCAGCAGTCAAACCCTCACAGTGAACACTGAAGCTTTCTTT. Translation: CASSQTLTVNTEAFF.

This rearrangement joins TRBV4-1 to TRBJ1-1; TRBD1 matches at 7 bases. The CDR3 runs 14 residues. V lost 0 bases to trimming and J lost 4 bases; unmatched junction nucleotides: 2. Germline V gene lookup returns CDR1 MGHRA and CDR2 YSYEKL. CDR3 nucleotide sequence: TGCGCCAGCAGCCAAGAAGGGGGCTTCACTGAAGCTTTCTTT. It yields the protein CASSQEGGFTEAFF.

The chain links TRBV11-1 to TRBJ2-5; 8 bases match TRBD2. CDR3 length equals 16 residues. CDR1 and CDR2 (germline): SGHAT, FQDESV (reference sequence). V dropped 2 bases and J dropped 4; count of bases not matched to a gene: 9. CDR3 nucleotide sequence: TGTGCCAGCAGCTTAAACGCCGGGGGGGGCCGAGAGACCCAGTACTTC. Encoded protein: CASSLNAGGGRETQYF.

The gene calls are TRBV7-8 and TRBJ1-6; 7 positions match TRBD1. The CDR3 length is 14 residues. Germline trimming cut 3 bases from V and 5 bases from J; bases unmatched to any gene: 1. Germline CDR1 is SGHVS and CDR2 is FQNEAQ. The CDR3 here is CASSFGQDNSPLHF. The CDR3 bases are TGTGCCAGCAGCTTCGGACAGGATAATTCACCCCTCCACTTT.

This chain uses TRBV23-1 with TRBJ1-5, with D perhaps matching TRBD1 (6 bases). TRBV23-1 is marked as an open reading frame, function uncertain. The V and J ends lost 6 bases and 3 bases respectively, with 24 bases between them. This CDR3 is built from 18 residues. The CDR3: CASRGGRPSQRDNQPQHF. The CDR3 nucleotides are TGCGCCAGCAGGGGGGGGCGTCCCTCCCAACGGGACAATCAGCCCCAGCATTTT.

The chain couples TRBV11-2 to TRBJ2-7, with 8 bases that match TRBD2. The germline V gene encodes CDR1 SGHAT and CDR2 FQNNGV. The V segment lost 0 bases and the J segment 6 bases; nucleotides outside the gene matches: 10. The CDR3 runs to 16 residues. CDR3 sequence: CASSLDGLAAPSEQYV. The DNA for the CDR3 is TGTGCCAGCAGCTTAGATGGACTAGCAGCGCCCTCCGAGCAGTACGTC.

The chain uses TRBV6-1 and TRBJ2-1; 10 nucleotides match TRBD2. Trimming cost V 7 bases and J 3 bases; bases outside gene matches: 6. There are 15 residues in the CDR3. Germline V CDR1 and CDR2: MNHNS, SASEGT. The CDR3 loop is CASKLAGEFYNEQFF. DNA of the CDR3: TGTGCCAGCAAGCTAGCGGGGGAGTTCTACAATGAGCAGTTCTTC.

The chain joins TRBV4-1 to TRBJ2-7; 8 bases match TRBD1. CDR3 size: 19 residues. V dropped 1 base and J dropped 3; count of bases not matched to a gene: 17. The V gene's germline CDR1 is MGHRA and CDR2 YSYEKL. The CDR3 DNA reads as TGCGCCAGCAGCCAAGGGTGGGGAGCAGGGGGCCCCCTGAGCTACGAGCAGTACGTC. It encodes CASSQGWGAGGPLSYEQYV.